Listed below are T cell receptor beta chains from one sample, sequenced in a study of blood T cell repertoires in COVID-19. Measured with immunoSEQ multiplex PCR; TCRdb has only the in-frame clones, and not every one. The sample records about 380,000 clones, over 65% being singletons. Sequencing was performed on peripheral blood. These receptors were taken from a human donor with acute or convalescent COVID-19. The donor label of this sample is uncertain. Each CDR3 is given without its conserved first and last residue. Fields, in order: V gene, J gene, CDR3 protein.

>TRBV19|TRBJ1-1
ASSRQILNTEAF
>TRBV11-2|TRBJ2-1
ASSLGGHPEF
>TRBV7-9|TRBJ2-3
ASSLRGLLTQY
>TRBV10-3|TRBJ2-1
AISELGQPGYQGYNEQF
>TRBV7-9|TRBJ2-3
ASSRGGTGVITDTQY
>TRBV7-8|TRBJ2-7
ASSLGSVYEQY
>TRBV5-6|TRBJ1-2
ASSLGQGLYGYT
>TRBV6-6|TRBJ2-3
ASSQRQGARTDTQY
>TRBV7-9|TRBJ2-7
ASSLGSDSLSSYEQY
>TRBV7-6|TRBJ1-1
ASSLRAGGNTEAF
>TRBV5-1|TRBJ2-7
ASSALTGAEQY
>TRBV18|TRBJ1-1
ASSRTTGFDEAF
>TRBV30|TRBJ2-1
AWKVQGGSNEQF
>TRBV7-2|TRBJ1-3
ASSRDRGVTGNTIY
>TRBV19|TRBJ1-2
ASNLPGTGGYT